Below, 17 T cell receptor beta chains from the same sample are listed, as sequenced in a study of cytomegalovirus exposure and HLA in healthy donors. PCR employed 60 Vbeta and 13 Jbeta primers. The protocol was immunoSEQ multiplex PCR, while the TCRdb copy is restricted to in-frame clones and leaves out a portion. The sample contains some 54,000 clones, about three quarters of which appear only once. The sequenced material came from PBMCs. The receptors originated from a man between 18 and 29 years old in good health and CMV-seronegative.

The V call is TRBV4-3, the J call TRBJ2-3; D not resolved. The V gene's germline CDR1 is LGHNA and CDR2 YSLEER. V gave up 1 base and J gave up 2 bases, with 4 bases separating them. The CDR3 extends over 13 amino acids. The CDR3: CASSQVATDTQYF. CDR3 bases: TGCGCCAGCAGCCAAGTAGCCACAGATACGCAGTATTTT.

The chain has TRBV28 and TRBJ2-2, with 8 bases aligning to TRBD1. CDR1 is MDHEN and CDR2 is SYDVKM in the germline V gene. This CDR3 has 14 residues. The V gene end was trimmed by 9 bases and the J gene end by 3 bases; junction bases not matched to a gene: 6. This chain's CDR3 is CASTQGGYTGELFF. In nucleotides, the CDR3 is TGTGCCAGTACACAGGGGGGTTACACCGGGGAGCTGTTTTTT.

V and J are TRBV14 and TRBJ1-1; D call uncertain. The CDR3 runs to 14 residues. V was cut by 3 bases and J by 0 bases, with 8 bases left in between. CDR1 and CDR2 (germline): SGHDN, FVKESK. CDR3 in amino acids: CASSQAGLNTEAFF. The CDR3 coding sequence is TGTGCCAGCAGCCAGGCAGGATTGAACACTGAAGCTTTCTTT.

This sequence joins TRBV6-1 and TRBJ1-1, with D perhaps matching TRBD1 (5 bases). This CDR3 contains 13 residues. Deletions cut 6 bases from V and 8 bases from J, with 16 bases between. Per the germline V gene, CDR1 is MNHNS and CDR2 is SASEGT. CDR3 protein: CASRTIGGQEAFF. The CDR3 nucleotides are TGTGCCAGCAGAACCATCGGGGGTCAAGAAGCTTTCTTT.

This CDR3 is CASTEGAGGSSYNEQFF. CDR3 sequence (DNA): TGTGCCAGCACCGAAGGAGCGGGAGGGAGCTCCTACAATGAGCAGTTCTTC. The chain is built from TRBV7-8 and TRBJ2-1, with TRBD2 matching 10 bases. The CDR3 is 17 amino acids. V was clipped by 7 bases and J by 0 bases; unmatched bases: 9. CDR1 and CDR2 (germline): SGHVS, FQNEAQ.

This rearrangement joins TRBV27 to TRBJ2-7; 11 nucleotides line up with TRBD2. Germline CDR1 is MNHEY and CDR2 is SMNVEV (reference sequence). The CDR3 totals 13 residues. V was pared by 10 bases and J by 0 bases, with 2 bases of the junction left unmatched. The CDR3 region has the DNA TGTGCCACGACTAGCGGGAACTCCTACGAGCAGTACTTC. The encoded protein is CATTSGNSYEQYF.

Concerning this clone itself: The junction departs from the called germline gene at one end, perhaps through a read error. The V gene is TRBV10-3, the J gene TRBJ2-7, with D perhaps matching TRBD1 (6 bases). The length of the CDR3 is 12 residues. Germline values: CDR1 ENHRY, CDR2 SYGVKD. The CDR3, as DNA: TGTGCCAGCAGTTCCGGACAGCCCGAGCAGTACTTC. This codes for CASSSGQPEQYF.

The chain has TRBV6-5 and TRBJ1-1; possible D gene TRBD1, 5 bases. This CDR3 has 16 residues. CDR1 is MNHEY and CDR2 is SVGAGI in the germline V gene. Trimming removed 0 bases at V and 1 base at J, with 12 bases between. The CDR3 here is CASSYSAGIGNTEAFF. CDR3 DNA sequence: TGTGCCAGCAGTTACTCAGCAGGGATTGGGAACACTGAAGCTTTCTTT.

The chain links TRBV29-1 to TRBJ2-5, with TRBD1 matching 8 bases. Germline V CDR1 and CDR2: SQVTM, ANQGSEA. J was trimmed by 11 bases and V by 6 bases; bases with no gene match: 17. This CDR3 is built from 14 residues. The chain's CDR3 is CSVINPLQGDEQYF. As DNA, the CDR3 is TGCAGCGTCATCAATCCATTACAGGGGGATGAGCAGTACTTC.

Written as DNA, the CDR3 is TGTGCCAGCTCACCACCCAGTCAGAAAGAGCAGTTCTTC. Its protein is CASSPPSQKEQFF. The chain has TRBV18 and TRBJ2-1; D gene unclear. In germline, CDR1 is KGHSH, CDR2 LQKENI. V lost 0 bases, J lost 10 bases, and 10 bases lay in between. This CDR3 has 13 amino acids.

This clone has a handful of counts. The V gene is TRBV7-8, the J gene TRBJ1-2; 7 bases align to TRBD1. With V trimmed by 5 bases and J by 6 bases, 9 bases remained unmatched. This CDR3 has 14 residues. CDR1 SGHVS and CDR2 FQNEAQ come from the germline V gene. In DNA, the CDR3 is TGTGCCAGCAGCCCCCGGGACAGCGCTAATGGCTACACCTTC. Its translation is CASSPRDSANGYTF.

This chain uses TRBV6-6 with TRBJ1-5; D call uncertain. CDR1 MNHNY and CDR2 SVGAGI come from the germline V gene (reference sequence). The V end lost 8 bases, the J end lost 0 bases, and 11 bases lay between the germline ends. The CDR3 consists of 14 residues. CDR3 protein: CASHHEYSNQPQHF. In DNA, the CDR3 is TGTGCCAGCCACCATGAGTATAGCAATCAGCCCCAGCATTTT.

This clone was observed a few times. In DNA, the CDR3 is TGCGCCAGCAGCCGTACCTACAATGAGCAGTTCTTC. Translating it yields CASSRTYNEQFF. The gene calls are TRBV4-3 and TRBJ2-1; D uncertain. V lost 4 bases and J lost 2, with 3 bases in between. The CDR3 sequence is 12 residues long. Looked up from germline, CDR1 is LGHNA and CDR2 is YSLEER.

This clone was recorded a few times. This sequence joins TRBV7-8 and TRBJ2-7; TRBD1 is a possible D gene (7 bases). The V end lost 7 bases, the J end lost 6 bases, and 19 bases lay between the germline ends. The length of the CDR3 is 14 residues. The V gene's germline CDR1 is SGHVS and CDR2 FQNEAQ. As DNA, the CDR3 is TGTGCCAGCACCCGGCTCGGAGGGGGCCTCGAGCAGTACTTC. Its protein product is CASTRLGGGLEQYF.

The rearrangement links TRBV5-4 to TRBJ2-7, with 13 bases fitting TRBD2. This CDR3 region has 15 residues. The V gene end was trimmed by 4 bases and the J gene end by 3 bases; junction bases not matched to a gene: 4. Germline V gene sequence: CDR1 SGHNT, CDR2 YYREEE (reference sequence). CDR3 bases: TGTGCCAGCAGCCCGGGACTAGCGGGAATCTACGAGCAGTACTTC. Its translation: CASSPGLAGIYEQYF. Using reference TRBV5-4 and TRBJ2-7 for the parts outside the CDR3, the full variable domain is ETGVTQSPTHLIKTRGQQVTLRCSSQSGHNTVSWYQQALGQGPQFIFQYYREEENGRGNFPPRFSGLQFPNYSSELNVNALELDDSALYLCASSPGLAGIYEQYFGPGTRLTVT.

The gene calls are TRBV10-3 and TRBJ2-1, with 8 bases lining up with TRBD2. Per the germline V gene, CDR1 is ENHRY and CDR2 is SYGVKD. Unmatched junction bases numbered 4, after V lost 7 bases and J lost 5 bases. This CDR3 spans 13 amino acids. CDR3 loop: CAITSGGNNEQFF. The DNA for the CDR3 is TGTGCCATCACTTCGGGGGGGAACAATGAGCAGTTCTTC.

The chain carries TRBV10-1 and TRBJ2-7; tentatively, D is TRBD2 (7 bases). The CDR3 runs to 15 residues. V gave up 6 bases and J gave up 3 bases, with 18 bases separating them. Germline-derived CDR1 and CDR2 are WNHNN and SYGVQD (reference sequence). The CDR3 DNA sequence: TGCGCCAGCAGGAGGAGGGAGGGGGGGTTCTACGAGCAGTACTTC. Its protein product is CASRRREGGFYEQYF.